This T cell receptor (beta chain) was found in a study of T cell clonality in common variable immunodeficiency (dated by TCRdb to between 2014 and 2017). Beyond this particular receptor, the publication reports: Even though DNA input was the same, control samples had an average of approximately 82,000 unique sequences each, compared with about 30,000 in CVID samples. TCRbeta clonality was higher in CVID subjects than in healthy controls (t-test p = 0.018), and the increase was most characteristic of about a third of subjects. CVID TCRbeta sequences were reported to have fewer deletions and N-nucleotide insertions and to lack highly modified clones with 13 or more V deletions. Correlations between repertoire features and clinical complications were limited by patient heterogeneity within the CVID cohort. Fewer TCRbeta clones were shared among CVID subjects than among healthy controls (p < 0.0001). The authors noted that sequencing repertoires of T cell subpopulations would be needed to clarify what caused the increased clonality in CVID.

Equivalent amounts of genomic DNA from CVID and control samples were used as sequencing input. For every sample, a 60 bp segment covering the rearranged TCRbeta CDR3 region was amplified and then sequenced. TCRbeta amplification used the immunoSEQ assay, a bias-corrected multiplex PCR with high-throughput sequencing. The paper's processing steps were these. Every unique nucleotide sequence counted as a clone and was annotated with V, D and J genes, copy number and frequency. Sequences were labeled productive if in frame, and non-productive if out of frame or containing stop codons. As previously described, clonality was computed from Shannon's entropy. Mean CDR3 Kyte-Doolittle hydropathy was derived from the predicted amino acid sequences of productive clones. Using the R hclust function, scaled V gene usage was clustered hierarchically with Manhattan distance and complete linkage. To assess clone sharing by CDR3 amino acid sequence, 12 repertoires per group were resampled over 100 rounds. Repertoires were searched for approximately 70 published EBV-specific and 245 published CMV-specific TCRbeta sequences. A couple of CVID samples yielding fewer than 10,000 sequences were excluded from analysis, leaving over 35 CVID repertoires. TCRdb limited this immuneACCESS table to in-frame rearrangements with V and J called. A share of clones is missing; checked studies link under half to unresolved V genes, and the rest is unexplained. D and trimming come from the DNA, and the V and J calls and clone size come from that table. The sample comprises about 74,000 clones, and every one was counted more than once. The biggest ten clones account for approximately 0.84% of the sample.

Inclusive of the bounding cysteine and phenylalanine, the CDR3 is 13 residues long. Of the CDR3's DNA, 30 bases were read; they are in frame from base 1. Sequences SGHVS (CDR1) and FQNEAQ (CDR2) are obtained from the germline V gene. V is pared back by 0 bases and J by 7 bases, with 7 bases lying between the germline termini. Many counts were recorded for this clone. Its cognate antigen has yet to be identified. The DNA ends 3 residues before the CDR3 does, and the rest of the CDR3 is filled in from the germline J gene. Most CVID patients and most healthy controls were of Caucasian heritage. Heparinized peripheral whole blood samples of roughly 5 to 8 ml were obtained from each donor. Genomic DNA from adults with common variable immune deficiency (CVID) and from healthy adult controls was the source for sequencing TCRbeta CDR3 repertoires. A total of some 22 healthy adult volunteers (approximately 12 female and approximately 10 male; age range about 20 to 70 years, mean age about 32) were included in the control group. Diluted blood was density-centrifuged over Hypaque 1077 or Ficoll-Paque to isolate peripheral blood mononuclear cells. Unsorted mononuclear cells served as the source of genomic DNA, which was extracted either by Qiagen column purification or by a centrifugation-based method.

This receptor was obtained from a person aged 18 to 69 in good health. The sequenced material came from peripheral blood mononuclear cells. The sequence joins TRBV7-8 to TRBJ2-1, and perhaps TRBD2 as D gene, on 5 matching bases. The CDR3 amino acid sequence is: CASSLALANEQFF. The sequenced part of the CDR3 DNA is TGTGCCAGCAGCTTAGCCCTAGCAAATGAG.